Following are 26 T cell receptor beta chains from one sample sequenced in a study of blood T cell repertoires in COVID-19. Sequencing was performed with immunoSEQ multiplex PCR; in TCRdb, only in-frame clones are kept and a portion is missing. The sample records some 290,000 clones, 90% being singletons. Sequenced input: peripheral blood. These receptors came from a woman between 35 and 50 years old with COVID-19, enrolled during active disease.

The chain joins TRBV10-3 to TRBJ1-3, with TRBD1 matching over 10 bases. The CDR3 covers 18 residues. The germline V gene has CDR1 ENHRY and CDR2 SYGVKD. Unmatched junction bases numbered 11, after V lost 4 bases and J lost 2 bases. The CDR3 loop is CAISVRDRGIYAGNTIYF. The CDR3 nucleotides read TGTGCCATCAGTGTAAGGGACAGGGGAATATATGCTGGAAACACCATATATTTT.

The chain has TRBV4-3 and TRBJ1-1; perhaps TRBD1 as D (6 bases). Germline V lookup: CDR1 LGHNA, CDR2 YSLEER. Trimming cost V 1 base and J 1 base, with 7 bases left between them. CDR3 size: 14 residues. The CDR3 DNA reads TGCGCCAGCAGCCAAGGGACAGCGAACACTGAAGCTTTCTTT. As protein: CASSQGTANTEAFF.

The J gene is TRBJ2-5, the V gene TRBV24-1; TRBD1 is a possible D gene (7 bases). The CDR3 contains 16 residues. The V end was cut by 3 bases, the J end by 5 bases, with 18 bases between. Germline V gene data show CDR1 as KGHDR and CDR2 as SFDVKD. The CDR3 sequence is CATSDALRGEVETQYF. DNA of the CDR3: TGTGCCACCAGTGATGCCCTCAGGGGGGAAGTGGAGACCCAGTACTTC.

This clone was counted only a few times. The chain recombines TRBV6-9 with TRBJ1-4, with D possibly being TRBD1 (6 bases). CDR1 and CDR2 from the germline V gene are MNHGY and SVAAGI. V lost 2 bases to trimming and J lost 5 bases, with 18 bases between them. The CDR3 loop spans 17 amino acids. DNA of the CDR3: TGTGCCAGCAGTTATCCCCAGGAAGGGACACCGAATGAAAAACTGTTTTTT. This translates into CASSYPQEGTPNEKLFF.

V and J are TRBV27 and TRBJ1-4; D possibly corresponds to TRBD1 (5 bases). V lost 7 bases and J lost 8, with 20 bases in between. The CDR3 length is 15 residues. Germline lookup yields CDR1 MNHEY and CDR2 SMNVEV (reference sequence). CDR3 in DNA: TGTGCCAGCAAGCTTCAGGGCCCAAGTAAGGAAAAACTGTTTTTT. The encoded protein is CASKLQGPSKEKLFF.

The CDR3 sequence is CASSFRDYGYTF. The CDR3 region has the DNA TGTGCCAGCAGTTTCCGGGACTATGGCTACACCTTC. This sequence joins TRBV12-3 or TRBV12-4 and TRBJ1-2; no reliable D call. V was clipped by 3 bases and J by 3 bases, with 5 bases between them. The CDR3 consists of 12 residues.

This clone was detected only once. Here the CDR3 reads CASSITSGGYEQYF. For the CDR3, the DNA is TGTGCCAGCAGCATAACTAGCGGGGGCTACGAGCAGTACTTC. The V and J genes are TRBV9 and TRBJ2-7; 11 bases line up with TRBD2. CDR1 is SGDLS and CDR2 is YYNGEE in the germline V gene. The CDR3 extends over 14 amino acids. Unmatched junction bases numbered 3, after V lost 4 bases and J lost 3 bases.

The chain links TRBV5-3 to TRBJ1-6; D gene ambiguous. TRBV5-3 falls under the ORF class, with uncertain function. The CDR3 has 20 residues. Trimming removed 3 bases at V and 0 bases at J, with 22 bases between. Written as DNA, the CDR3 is TGTGCCAGAAGCTCGCCTCATTTAGGCGGAACGATCTCCTATAATTCACCCCTCCACTTT. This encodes CARSSPHLGGTISYNSPLHF.

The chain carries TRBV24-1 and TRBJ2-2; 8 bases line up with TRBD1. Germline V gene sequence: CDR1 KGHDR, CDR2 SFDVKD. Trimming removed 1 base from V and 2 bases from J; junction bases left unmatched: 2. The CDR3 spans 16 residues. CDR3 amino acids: CATSDFGTGNTGELFF. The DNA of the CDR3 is TGTGCCACCAGTGATTTCGGGACAGGAAACACCGGGGAGCTGTTTTTT.

This chain's CDR3 is CASSQNLAGGGTDTQYF. Here the CDR3 DNA reads TGTGCCAGCAGCCAGAATTTAGCGGGGGGGGGCACAGATACGCAGTATTTT. This sequence joins TRBV6-2 or TRBV6-3 and TRBJ2-3, with 11 bases identical to TRBD2. The J segment lost 1 base and the V segment lost 6 bases, leaving 9 bases of the junction unmatched. In germline, CDR1 is MNHEY, CDR2 SVGEGT. The CDR3 extends over 17 amino acids.

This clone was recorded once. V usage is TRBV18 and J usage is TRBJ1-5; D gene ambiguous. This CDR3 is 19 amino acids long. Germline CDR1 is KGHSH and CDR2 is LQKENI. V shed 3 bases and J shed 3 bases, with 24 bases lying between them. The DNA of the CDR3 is TGTGCCAGCTCACCCTTCAGTGCCGCCGGAGCTTATAACAATCAGCCCCAGCATTTT. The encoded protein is CASSPFSAAGAYNNQPQHF.

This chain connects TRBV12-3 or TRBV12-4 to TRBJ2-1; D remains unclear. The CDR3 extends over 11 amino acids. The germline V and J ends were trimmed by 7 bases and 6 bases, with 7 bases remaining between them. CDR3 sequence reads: CASTPSNEQFF. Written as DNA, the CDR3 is TGTGCCAGCACTCCCTCCAATGAGCAGTTCTTC.

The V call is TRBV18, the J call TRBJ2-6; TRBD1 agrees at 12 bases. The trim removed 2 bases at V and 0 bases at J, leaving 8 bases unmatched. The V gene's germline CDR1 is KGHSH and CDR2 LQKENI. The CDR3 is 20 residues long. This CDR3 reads CASSPRGPGQGASGANVLTF. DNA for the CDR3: TGTGCCAGCTCACCAAGGGGACCGGGACAGGGGGCCTCTGGGGCCAACGTCCTGACTTTC.

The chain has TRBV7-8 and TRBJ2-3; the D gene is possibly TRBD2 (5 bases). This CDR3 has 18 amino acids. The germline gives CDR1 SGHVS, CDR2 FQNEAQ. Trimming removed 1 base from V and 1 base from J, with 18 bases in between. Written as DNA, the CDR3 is TGTGCCAGCAGCTTAGATGTACCGTTCGGGGTCGGCACAGATACGCAGTATTTT. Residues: CASSLDVPFGVGTDTQYF. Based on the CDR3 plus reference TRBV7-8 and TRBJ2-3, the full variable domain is GAGVSQSPRYKVAKRGQDVALRCDPISGHVSLFWYQQALGQGPEFLTYFQNEAQLDKSGLPSDRFFAERPEGSVSTLKIQRTQQEDSAVYLCASSLDVPFGVGTDTQYFGPGTRLTVL.

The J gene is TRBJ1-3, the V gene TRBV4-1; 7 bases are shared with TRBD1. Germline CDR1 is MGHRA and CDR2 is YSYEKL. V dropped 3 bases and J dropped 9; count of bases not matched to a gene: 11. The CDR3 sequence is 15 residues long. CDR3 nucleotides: TGCGCCAGCAGCCAGAGTTTACAGGGGCTGAGCACCATATATTTT. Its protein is CASSQSLQGLSTIYF.

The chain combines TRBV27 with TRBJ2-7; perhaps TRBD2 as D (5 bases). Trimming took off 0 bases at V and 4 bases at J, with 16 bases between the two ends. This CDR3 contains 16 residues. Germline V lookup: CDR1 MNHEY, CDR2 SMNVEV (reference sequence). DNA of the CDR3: TGTGCCAGCAGTTTATCTGGGCCTAGCTATGGGTACGAGCAGTACTTC. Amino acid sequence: CASSLSGPSYGYEQYF.

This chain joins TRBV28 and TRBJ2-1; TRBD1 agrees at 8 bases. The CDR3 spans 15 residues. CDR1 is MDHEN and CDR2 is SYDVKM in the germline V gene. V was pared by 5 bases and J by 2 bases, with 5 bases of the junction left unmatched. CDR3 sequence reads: CASSLRQGPYNEQFF. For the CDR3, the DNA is TGTGCCAGCAGTCTTCGACAGGGGCCCTACAATGAGCAGTTCTTC.

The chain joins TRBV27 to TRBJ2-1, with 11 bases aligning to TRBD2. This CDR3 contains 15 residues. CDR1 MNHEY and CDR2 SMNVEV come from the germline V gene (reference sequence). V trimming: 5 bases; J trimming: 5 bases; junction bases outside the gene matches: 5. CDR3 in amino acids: CASSNLAGGDNEQFF. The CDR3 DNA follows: TGTGCCAGCAGTAACCTAGCGGGAGGTGACAATGAGCAGTTCTTC.

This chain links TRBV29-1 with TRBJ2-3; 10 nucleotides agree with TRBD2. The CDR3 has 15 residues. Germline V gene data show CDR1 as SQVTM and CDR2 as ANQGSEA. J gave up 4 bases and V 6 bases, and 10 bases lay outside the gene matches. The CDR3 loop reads CSVDSLGTSADTQYF. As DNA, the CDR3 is TGCAGCGTGGATAGCCTTGGGACTAGCGCAGATACGCAGTATTTT.

The CDR3: CASSVEAGGISGELFF. DNA for the CDR3: TGTGCCAGCAGCGTAGAGGCAGGGGGTATCTCCGGGGAGCTGTTTTTT. V usage is TRBV9 and J usage is TRBJ2-2, with 7 bases identical to TRBD1. Germline lookup yields CDR1 SGDLS and CDR2 YYNGEE. V dropped 0 bases and J dropped 6; count of bases not matched to a gene: 8. The CDR3 has 16 residues.

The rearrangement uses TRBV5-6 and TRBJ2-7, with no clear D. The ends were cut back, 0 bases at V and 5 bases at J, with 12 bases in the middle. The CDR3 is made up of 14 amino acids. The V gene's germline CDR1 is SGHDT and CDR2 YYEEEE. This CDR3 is CASSLEPPSDEQYF. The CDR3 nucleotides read TGTGCCAGCAGCTTGGAGCCCCCGTCCGACGAGCAGTACTTC.

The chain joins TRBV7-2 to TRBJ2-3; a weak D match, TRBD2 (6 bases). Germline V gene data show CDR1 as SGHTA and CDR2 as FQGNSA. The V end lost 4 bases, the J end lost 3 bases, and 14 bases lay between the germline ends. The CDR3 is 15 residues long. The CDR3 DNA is TGTGCCAGCAGCTCGATGCCTGGAGGGACAGATACGCAGTATTTT. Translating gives CASSSMPGGTDTQYF. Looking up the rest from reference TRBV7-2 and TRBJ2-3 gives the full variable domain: GAGVSQSPSNKVTEKGKDVELRCDPISGHTALYWYRQSLGQGLEFLIYFQGNSAPDKSGLPSDRFSAERTGGSVSTLTIQRTQQEDSAVYLCASSSMPGGTDTQYFGPGTRLTVL.

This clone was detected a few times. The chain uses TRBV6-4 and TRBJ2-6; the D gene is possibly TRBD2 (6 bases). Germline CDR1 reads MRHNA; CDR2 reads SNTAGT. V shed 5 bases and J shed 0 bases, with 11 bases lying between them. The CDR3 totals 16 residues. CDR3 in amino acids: CASSKTGDSGANVLTF. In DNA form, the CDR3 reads TGTGCCAGCAGTAAAACGGGGGACTCTGGGGCCAACGTCCTGACTTTC.

CDR3 nucleotide sequence: TGCGCCAGCAGCCAAGATACACAGAATGGCTACACCTTC. Translation gives CASSQDTQNGYTF. The chain links TRBV4-3 to TRBJ1-2; no definite D call. Germline lookup yields CDR1 LGHNA and CDR2 YSLEER. V lost 0 bases to trimming and J lost 6 bases, with 8 bases between them. The CDR3 loop spans 13 amino acids.

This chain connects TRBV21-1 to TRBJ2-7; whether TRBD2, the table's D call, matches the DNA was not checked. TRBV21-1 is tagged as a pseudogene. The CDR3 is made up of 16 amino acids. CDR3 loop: CASSKAERETSHEQYF. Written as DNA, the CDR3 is TGTGCCAGCAGCAAAGCGGAGCGGGAGACCTCCCACGAGCAGTACTTC.

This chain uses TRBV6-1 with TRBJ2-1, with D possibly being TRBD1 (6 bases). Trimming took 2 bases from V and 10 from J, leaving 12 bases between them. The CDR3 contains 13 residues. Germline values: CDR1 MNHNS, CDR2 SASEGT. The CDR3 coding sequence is TGTGCCAGCAGTGAAAAACTGGGGACAGAGCAGTTCTTC. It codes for CASSEKLGTEQFF.